This section outlines one T cell receptor beta chain sequence together with its context. Using immunoSEQ multiplex PCR, the repertoire was profiled, and TCRdb retains in-frame clones only, with some absent. The sample yields approximately 5,000 clones, around 85% seen once. This sample was included in a study of immune evolution from preneoplasia to lung adenocarcinoma. Germline CDR1 SGHNT, CDR2 YENEEA. Deletions cut 0 bases from V and 3 bases from J, with 11 bases between. CDR3 size: 15 residues. V usage is TRBV11-3 and J usage is TRBJ1-1; D ambiguous. The TCR originated in a person in their 70s with lung adenocarcinoma. The sequenced sample was FFPE atypical adenomatous hyperplasia tissue from the lung. Indicated subset: atypical adenomatous hyperplasia (AAH), lung preneoplasia. The CDR3 reads CASSLESQLDTEAFF. The CDR3 region has the DNA TGTGCCAGCAGCTTAGAGTCTCAGCTAGACACTGAAGCTTTCTTT.